These 2 T cell receptor beta chains originate from one sample sequenced in a study of immune evolution from preneoplasia to lung adenocarcinoma. The assay was immunoSEQ multiplex PCR, and TCRdb's table has in-frame clones only and misses some. The table lists more than 3,500 clones, 70% to 90% of them singletons, with about 2.4% in the top ten. The sample comprised FFPE lung adenocarcinoma in situ tissue. The source of these receptors is a person aged 60-80 years with lung adenocarcinoma.

This clone was observed a handful of times. This sequence joins TRBV7-3 and TRBJ2-2, with TRBD2 identical over 7 bases. The trim removed 1 base at V and 5 bases at J, leaving 4 bases unmatched. Germline V lookup: CDR1 SGHTA, CDR2 FQGTGA. The CDR3 spans 15 residues. The chain's CDR3 is CASSLIASGTGELFF. Written as DNA, the CDR3 is TGTGCCAGCAGCTTAATCGCTAGCGGAACCGGGGAGCTGTTTTTT.

This sequence joins TRBV30 and TRBJ1-1; 10 positions match TRBD1. CDR1 is GTSNPN, CDR2 SVGIG, per germline (reference sequence). The CDR3 has 14 residues. Trimming cost V 3 bases and J 5 bases; bases outside gene matches: 6. The chain's CDR3 is CAWRLDRGQTEAFF. CDR3 DNA sequence: TGTGCCTGGAGATTAGACAGGGGGCAAACTGAAGCTTTCTTT.